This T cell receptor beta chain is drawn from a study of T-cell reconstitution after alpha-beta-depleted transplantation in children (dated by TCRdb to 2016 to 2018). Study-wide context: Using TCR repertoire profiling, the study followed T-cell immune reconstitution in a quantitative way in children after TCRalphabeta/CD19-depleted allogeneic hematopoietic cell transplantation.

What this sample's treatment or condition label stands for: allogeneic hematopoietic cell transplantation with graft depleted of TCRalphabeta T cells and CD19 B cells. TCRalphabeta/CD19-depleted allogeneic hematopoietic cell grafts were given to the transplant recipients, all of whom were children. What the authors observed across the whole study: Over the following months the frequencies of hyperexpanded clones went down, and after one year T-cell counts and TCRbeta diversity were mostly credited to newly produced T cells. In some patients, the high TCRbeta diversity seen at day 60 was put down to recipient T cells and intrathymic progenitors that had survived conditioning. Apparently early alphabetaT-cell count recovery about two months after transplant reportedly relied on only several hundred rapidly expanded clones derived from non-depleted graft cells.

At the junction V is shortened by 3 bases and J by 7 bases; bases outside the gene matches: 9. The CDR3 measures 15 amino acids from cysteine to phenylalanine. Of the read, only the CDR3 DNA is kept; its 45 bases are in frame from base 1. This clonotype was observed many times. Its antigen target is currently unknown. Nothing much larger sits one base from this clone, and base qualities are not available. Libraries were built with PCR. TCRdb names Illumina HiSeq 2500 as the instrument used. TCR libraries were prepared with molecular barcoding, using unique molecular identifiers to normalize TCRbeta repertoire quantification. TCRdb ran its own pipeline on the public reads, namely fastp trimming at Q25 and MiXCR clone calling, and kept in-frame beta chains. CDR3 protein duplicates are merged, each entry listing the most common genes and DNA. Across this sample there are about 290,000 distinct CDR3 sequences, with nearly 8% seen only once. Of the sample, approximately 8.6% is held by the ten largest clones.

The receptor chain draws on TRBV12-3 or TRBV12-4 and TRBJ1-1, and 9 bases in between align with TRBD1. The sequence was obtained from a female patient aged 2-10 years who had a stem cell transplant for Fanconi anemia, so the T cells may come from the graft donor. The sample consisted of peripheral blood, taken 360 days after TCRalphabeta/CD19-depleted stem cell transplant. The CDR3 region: CASSFLWTGDFEAFF. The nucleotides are TGTGCCAGCAGTTTCCTGTGGACAGGGGATTTTGAAGCTTTCTTT.